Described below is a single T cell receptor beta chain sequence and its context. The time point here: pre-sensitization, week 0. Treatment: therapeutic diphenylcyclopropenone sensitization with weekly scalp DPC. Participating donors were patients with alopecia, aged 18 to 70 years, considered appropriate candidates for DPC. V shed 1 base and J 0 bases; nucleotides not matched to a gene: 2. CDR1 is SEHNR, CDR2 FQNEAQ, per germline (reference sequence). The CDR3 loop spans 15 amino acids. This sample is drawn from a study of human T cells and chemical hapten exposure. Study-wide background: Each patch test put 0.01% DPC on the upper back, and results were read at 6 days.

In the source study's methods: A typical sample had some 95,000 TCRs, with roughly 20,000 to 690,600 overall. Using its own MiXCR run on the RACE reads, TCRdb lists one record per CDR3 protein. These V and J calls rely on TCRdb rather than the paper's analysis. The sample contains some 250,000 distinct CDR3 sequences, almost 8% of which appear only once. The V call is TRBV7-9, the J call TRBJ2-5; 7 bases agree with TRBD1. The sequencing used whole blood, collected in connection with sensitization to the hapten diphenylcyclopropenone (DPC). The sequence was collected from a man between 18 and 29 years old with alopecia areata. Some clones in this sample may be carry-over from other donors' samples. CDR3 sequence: CASSLGDRDQETQYF. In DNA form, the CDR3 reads TGTGCCAGCAGCTTAGGGGACAGAGACCAAGAGACCCAGTACTTC.